The 25 T cell receptor beta chains reported below all come from one sample, sequenced in a study of CD4 T cells in relation to SARS-CoV-2 and coronaviruses. TCRdb's table, derived via immunoSEQ multiplex PCR, lists solely in-frame clones and lacks some. Here the sample spans around 41,000 clones, over 75% being singletons. The antigens for these receptors are not known. The sequencing input was naive CD4+ T cells from PBMCs, cultured in vitro. The subset here: naive CD4+ T cells isolated by negative enrichment. Every receptor here comes from an adult with COVID-19.

This clone was picked up a small number of times. The genes are TRBV27 and TRBJ2-2; TRBD2 aligns across 11 bases. Germline CDR1 is MNHEY and CDR2 is SMNVEV (reference sequence). With 5 bases clipped from V and 7 bases from J, the junction kept 6 bases outside the gene matches. This CDR3 region has 15 residues. As DNA, the CDR3 is TGTGCCAGCAGTCCTAGCGGGAGGTTTTACGGGGAGCTGTTTTTT. Encoded protein: CASSPSGRFYGELFF.

V usage is TRBV4-1 and J usage is TRBJ2-1, with a tentative D call TRBD2 (6 bases). The V end lost 2 bases, the J end lost 7 bases, and 15 bases lay between the germline ends. The CDR3 loop spans 15 amino acids. The V gene's germline CDR1 is MGHRA and CDR2 YSYEKL. The CDR3 sequence is CASSQRVGSGNEQFF. CDR3 bases: TGCGCCAGCAGCCAAAGGGTGGGTAGCGGTAATGAGCAGTTCTTC.

This clone was seen only a few times. CDR3 residues: CASSIRDREETEAFF. CDR3 in DNA: TGTGCCAGCAGCATAAGAGACAGGGAGGAGACTGAAGCTTTCTTT. The chain links TRBV7-9 to TRBJ1-1; TRBD1 matches 7 bases. Germline loops: CDR1 SEHNR, CDR2 FQNEAQ (reference sequence). The CDR3 is made up of 15 amino acids. V dropped 5 bases and J dropped 5; count of bases not matched to a gene: 11.

V and J are TRBV9 and TRBJ1-4; weak D call: TRBD1 (5 bases). The V gene's germline CDR1 is SGDLS and CDR2 YYNGEE. The CDR3 length is 16 residues. The V gene lost 4 bases and the J gene lost 2 bases, with 15 bases spanning the gap. The CDR3 DNA reads as TGTGCCAGCAGCCCCCTGGGCGGGACGACTAATGAAAAACTGTTTTTT. Protein product: CASSPLGGTTNEKLFF. The full variable domain, with the rest looked up from reference TRBV9 and TRBJ1-4, is DSGVTQTPKHLITATGQRVTLRCSPRSGDLSVYWYQQSLDQGLQFLIQYYNGEERAKGNILERFSAQQFPDLHSELNLSSLELGDSALYFCASSPLGGTTNEKLFFGSGTQLSVL.

This clone was counted between two and nine times. The J gene is TRBJ1-5, the V gene TRBV10-1; possibly TRBD1 for D (6 bases). Trimming cost V 9 bases and J 1 base, with 7 bases left between them. Per the germline V gene, CDR1 is WNHNN and CDR2 is SYGVQD (reference sequence). The CDR3 spans 12 residues. The CDR3 loop reads CASGQSNQPQHF. The DNA of the CDR3 is TGCGCCAGTGGACAGAGCAATCAGCCCCAGCATTTT.

In this sample, this clone turned up a few times. The V and J genes are TRBV4-1 and TRBJ2-7, with D perhaps TRBD1 (5 bases). CDR3 size: 14 residues. V was pared by 1 base and J by 4 bases, with 11 bases between. Germline CDR1 is MGHRA and CDR2 is YSYEKL. CDR3 amino acids: CASSQADNRYEQYF. The CDR3 DNA sequence: TGCGCCAGCAGCCAAGCGGACAATCGGTACGAGCAGTACTTC.

This clone has only one observation. The rearrangement links TRBV5-5 to TRBJ2-7, with 10 bases identical to TRBD2. CDR1 is SGHKS and CDR2 is YYEKEE in the germline V gene (reference sequence). Trimming took 0 bases from V and 0 from J; bases not matched to a gene: 3. The CDR3 loop spans 16 amino acids. The CDR3 protein is CASSLEASGSSYEQYF. Written as DNA, the CDR3 is TGTGCCAGCAGCTTGGAGGCTAGCGGGAGCTCCTACGAGCAGTACTTC.

The gene calls are TRBV3-1 (or the pseudogene TRBV3-2) and TRBJ2-5, with D hard to call. V was cut by 3 bases and J by 8 bases, with 10 bases left in between. The CDR3 is made up of 12 amino acids. Germline-derived CDR1 and CDR2 are LGHDT and YNNKEL (reference sequence). CDR3 protein: CASSHFLGTQYF. CDR3 DNA sequence: TGTGCCAGCAGCCATTTTTTAGGCACCCAGTACTTC.

The chain employs TRBV18 and TRBJ2-1; D is possibly TRBD1 or TRBD2 (7 bases each). Germline CDR1 is KGHSH and CDR2 is LQKENI. The CDR3 loop spans 15 amino acids. V dropped 4 bases and J dropped 9 bases, with 19 bases sitting between them. The CDR3 DNA is TGTGCCAGCTCACGTTCTCAGGGGGGGGTCGCTGAGCAGTTCTTC. As protein: CASSRSQGGVAEQFF.

This clone was observed a few times. The CDR3 DNA is TGTGCCAGCAGCCAAGATTCTTCGGGGGCAGATGGCTACACCTTC. It codes for CASSQDSSGADGYTF. This rearrangement joins TRBV3-1 (or the pseudogene TRBV3-2) to TRBJ1-2; perhaps TRBD1 as D (6 bases). There are 15 residues in the CDR3. Germline V gene data show CDR1 as LGHDT and CDR2 as YNNKEL (reference sequence). The V end lost 0 bases, the J end lost 6 bases, and 14 bases lay between the germline ends.

This sequence joins TRBV6-5 and TRBJ1-5, with D tentatively TRBD1 (5 bases). Germline lookup yields CDR1 MNHEY and CDR2 SVGAGI. The CDR3 is 16 residues long. The germline V and J ends were trimmed by 4 bases and 0 bases, with 13 bases remaining between them. As DNA, the CDR3 is TGTGCCAGCAGTTCTCGGGACGGCGATAGCAATCAGCCCCAGCATTTT. This encodes CASSSRDGDSNQPQHF.

This clone occurred a few times. The genes are TRBV7-9 and TRBJ1-2, with 7 bases identical to TRBD1. The germline gives CDR1 SEHNR, CDR2 FQNEAQ (reference sequence). The CDR3 is 15 residues long. V gave up 2 bases and J gave up 4 bases; unmatched junction bases: 7. The CDR3 DNA reads as TGTGCCAGCAGCTTACAGACCGGGACAGCCTATGGCTACACCTTC. It translates to CASSLQTGTAYGYTF.

J is TRBJ2-5 and V is TRBV6-5; possibly TRBD1 for D (5 bases). The CDR3 is 15 residues long. Trimming removed 6 bases from V and 5 bases from J, with 19 bases in between. Germline loops: CDR1 MNHEY, CDR2 SVGAGI. In DNA form, the CDR3 reads TGTGCCAGCAGAGCCAGGGCACTCTTAACGGAGACCCAGTACTTC. Its protein product is CASRARALLTETQYF.

V and J are TRBV7-2 and TRBJ2-1; D is unclear. Germline V lookup: CDR1 SGHTA, CDR2 FQGNSA. V was trimmed by 3 bases and J by 6 bases, leaving 6 bases between them. CDR3 length: 12 residues. The CDR3: CASSFYGNEQFF. For the CDR3, the DNA is TGTGCCAGCAGCTTCTATGGCAATGAGCAGTTCTTC.

The gene calls are TRBV2 and TRBJ2-3; 8 bases map to TRBD1. This CDR3 has 12 amino acids. The germline V gene encodes CDR1 SNHLY and CDR2 FYNNEI. The J segment lost 8 bases and the V segment lost 5 bases, leaving 3 bases of the junction unmatched. The CDR3 nucleotides are TGTGCCAGCAGTCTAGACAGGGGTACGCAGTATTTT. Encoded protein: CASSLDRGTQYF. Drawing the rest from reference TRBV2 and TRBJ2-3, the complete variable domain is EPEVTQTPSHQVTQMGQEVILRCVPISNHLYFYWYRQILGQKVEFLVSFYNNEISEKSEIFDDQFSVERPDGSNFTLKIRSTKLEDSAMYFCASSLDRGTQYFGPGTRLTVL.

The chain couples TRBV5-8 to TRBJ2-1, with D perhaps matching TRBD1 (5 bases). Trimming pared 0 bases from V and 7 bases from J, leaving 5 bases between. The germline gives CDR1 SGHTS, CDR2 YDEGEE. The CDR3 runs to 12 residues. The chain's CDR3 is CASSLGQNEQFF. The CDR3 DNA reads TGTGCCAGCAGCTTGGGACAGAATGAGCAGTTCTTC.

The chain joins TRBV18 to TRBJ1-6, with 9 bases identical to TRBD1. Trimming removed 3 bases from V and 2 bases from J; junction bases left unmatched: 2. The CDR3 consists of 16 residues. Germline lookup yields CDR1 KGHSH and CDR2 LQKENI. CDR3 DNA sequence: TGTGCCAGCTCACCCGGGACAGGGCCCTATAATTCACCCCTCCACTTT. Its translation is CASSPGTGPYNSPLHF.

This chain links TRBV28 with TRBJ2-1, with D tentatively TRBD1 (6 bases). Per the germline V gene, CDR1 is MDHEN and CDR2 is SYDVKM. V was trimmed by 2 bases and J by 7 bases, leaving 18 bases between them. CDR3 length: 16 residues. The CDR3 reads CASSLGGAGAGNEQFF. The CDR3 DNA reads as TGTGCCAGCAGTTTAGGTGGCGCAGGGGCGGGTAATGAGCAGTTCTTC.

The sample holds one count of this clone. CDR3 sequence reads: CASSRGQGVSGNTIYF. The CDR3 nucleotides are TGTGCCAGCAGCCGAGGACAGGGCGTCTCTGGAAACACCATATATTTT. The rearrangement links TRBV5-4 to TRBJ1-3, with 8 nucleotides matching TRBD1. Germline CDR1 is SGHNT and CDR2 is YYREEE (reference sequence). This CDR3 region has 16 residues. V dropped 4 bases and J dropped 0; count of bases not matched to a gene: 6. The complete variable domain, with remaining parts taken from reference TRBV5-4 and TRBJ1-3, reads ETGVTQSPTHLIKTRGQQVTLRCSSQSGHNTVSWYQQALGQGPQFIFQYYREEENGRGNFPPRFSGLQFPNYSSELNVNALELDDSALYLCASSRGQGVSGNTIYFGEGSWLTVV.

The chain links TRBV6-6 to TRBJ2-5; 13 bases align to TRBD2. The CDR3 has 19 amino acids. Germline V CDR1 and CDR2: MNHNY, SVGAGI (reference sequence). V dropped 5 bases and J dropped 5; count of bases not matched to a gene: 17. The CDR3 DNA is TGTGCCAGCAGTCCTGGACTAGCGGGAGTTTCTTCCACGGGGGAGACCCAGTACTTC. Protein sequence: CASSPGLAGVSSTGETQYF.

The chain carries TRBV28 and TRBJ1-5, with 7 bases aligning to TRBD1. The CDR3 runs to 17 residues. The ends lost 2 bases at V and 1 base at J; junction bases unmatched: 8. Germline loops: CDR1 MDHEN, CDR2 SYDVKM. The CDR3 spells CASSLGAQGGSNQPQHF. CDR3 DNA: TGTGCCAGCAGTTTAGGCGCCCAGGGGGGAAGCAATCAGCCCCAGCATTTT. The complete variable domain, with remaining parts taken from reference TRBV28 and TRBJ1-5, reads DVKVTQSSRYLVKRTGEKVFLECVQDMDHENMFWYRQDPGLGLRLIYFSYDVKMKEKGDIPEGYSVSREKKERFSLILESASTNQTSMYLCASSLGAQGGSNQPQHFGDGTRLSIL.

V is TRBV6-6 and J is TRBJ2-5; D is uncertain. CDR1 and CDR2 (germline): MNHNY, SVGAGI (reference sequence). The germline V and J ends were trimmed by 5 bases and 6 bases, with 13 bases remaining between them. The length of the CDR3 is 13 residues. The CDR3 nucleotides are TGTGCCAGCAGTCCCAGTTTGACGCAGACCCAGTACTTC. It specifies CASSPSLTQTQYF.

This chain joins TRBV18 and TRBJ2-7; a possible D gene is TRBD1 (6 bases). Germline V gives CDR1 KGHSH, CDR2 LQKENI. The ends were cut back, 2 bases at V and 0 bases at J, with 17 bases in the middle. CDR3 length: 17 amino acids. The CDR3 DNA reads TGTGCCAGCTCACCATTCATGGGGGCTAGAGGCTCCTACGAGCAGTACTTC. This gives the protein CASSPFMGARGSYEQYF.

The chain is built from TRBV28 and TRBJ2-1; 11 bases agree with TRBD2. This CDR3 is built from 14 residues. V was clipped by 4 bases and J by 13 bases; unmatched bases: 9. From germline, CDR1 is MDHEN and CDR2 SYDVKM. CDR3 DNA: TGTGCCAGCAGTTCTCCGGGACTAGCGGTGGTACAGTTCTTC. It yields the protein CASSSPGLAVVQFF.

The chain uses TRBV20-1 and TRBJ2-5; D gene unclear. Germline V gene sequence: CDR1 DFQATT, CDR2 SNEGSKA (reference sequence). The CDR3 sequence is 10 residues long. V was clipped by 7 bases and J by 0 bases, with 3 bases between them. As DNA, the CDR3 is TGCAGTGTACACCAAGAGACCCAGTACTTC. Protein sequence: CSVHQETQYF.